This TCR beta chain was retrieved from a study of T cell clonality in common variable immunodeficiency. The assay was immunoSEQ multiplex PCR, and TCRdb's table has in-frame clones only and misses some. Recorded here are about 39,000 clones, with no singletons, and the ten leading clones hold roughly 3%. Germline V CDR1 and CDR2: DFQATT, SNEGSKA (reference sequence). This CDR3 contains 12 residues. Worth noting for this clone: The read terminates 3 residues ahead of where the CDR3 ends, so the germline J gene completes it.

The sequenced sample consisted of peripheral blood mononuclear cells. The TCR was taken from a person aged 18 to 70 in good health. The chain links TRBV20-1 to TRBJ1-2; 8 nucleotides agree with TRBD1. The CDR3 bases that were read are TGCAGTGCTAGAGATGACAGGGGAGGC. Translated: CSARDDRGG. The whole CDR3 sequence is CSARDDRGGYTF.